This section outlines one T cell receptor (beta chain) sequence together with its context. It was with a sample-barcoded 5' primer and a J-beta primer mix that a second PCR of roughly 7 to 12 cycles was run. TCRdb recomputed calls from the 5' RACE reads with MiXCR, one row per CDR3 protein. The sample consists of 600,000 to 1,000,000 distinct CDR3 sequences, 20% to 25% of them appearing once. The V segment lost 6 bases and the J segment 0 bases; nucleotides outside the gene matches: 1. Looked up from germline, CDR1 is ENHRY and CDR2 is SYGVKD. This CDR3 contains 14 residues. This sample is drawn from a study of blood T cells in healthy people across ages. The same data also contributed to another study, on T cells of mothers and their children.

The receptor's source is a boy between 5 and 17 years old in good health. The V gene is TRBV10-3, the J gene TRBJ1-1; 10 bases are shared with TRBD1. The specimen was blood. CDR3 protein: CAIRDRGLNTEAFF. The CDR3, as DNA: TGTGCCATCAGGGACAGGGGGTTGAACACTGAAGCTTTCTTT.